The 2 T cell receptor beta chains below all came from one sample that was sequenced in a study of blood T cell repertoires in COVID-19. Produced via immunoSEQ multiplex PCR; TCRdb's table is partial and in-frame only. The table lists about 120,000 clones, around 90% of them singletons. The sequenced sample consisted of peripheral blood. All receptors derive from a woman between 50 and 59 years old with active or convalescent COVID-19.

This rearrangement joins TRBV14 to TRBJ2-5; 7 bases map to TRBD2. J gave up 4 bases and V 0 bases, and 5 bases lay outside the gene matches. Germline CDR1 SGHDN, CDR2 FVKESK. The CDR3 covers 15 residues. In nucleotides, the CDR3 is TGTGCCAGCAGCCAAGATTGGTCTAGCGGAGAGACCCAGTACTTC. This gives the protein CASSQDWSSGETQYF.

The gene calls are TRBV7-6 and TRBJ2-7; D perhaps matches TRBD1 (6 bases). Germline CDR1 reads SGHVS; CDR2 reads FNYEAQ. The CDR3 totals 16 residues. The ends were cut back, 5 bases at V and 2 bases at J, with 19 bases in the middle. In nucleotides, the CDR3 is TGTGCCAGCAGCCGTAGGATAACCGGGACAACCTACGAGCAGTACTTC. Its protein is CASSRRITGTTYEQYF.